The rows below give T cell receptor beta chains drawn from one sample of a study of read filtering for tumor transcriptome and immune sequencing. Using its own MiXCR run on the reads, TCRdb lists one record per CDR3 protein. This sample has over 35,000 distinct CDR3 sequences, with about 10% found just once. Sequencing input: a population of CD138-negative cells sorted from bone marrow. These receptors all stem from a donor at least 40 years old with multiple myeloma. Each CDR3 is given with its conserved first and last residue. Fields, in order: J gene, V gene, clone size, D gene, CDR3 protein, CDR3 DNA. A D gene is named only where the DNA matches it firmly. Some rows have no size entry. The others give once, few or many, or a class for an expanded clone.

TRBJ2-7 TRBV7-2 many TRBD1 CASSPRDRGKYEQYF TGTGCCAGCAGCCCCCGGGACAGGGGGAAATACGAGCAGTACTTC
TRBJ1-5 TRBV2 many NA CASRETGLGNQPQHF TGTGCCAGCAGAGAAACAGGGCTGGGCAATCAGCCCCAGCATTTT
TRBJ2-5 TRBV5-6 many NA CASSLNGLRETQYF TGTGCCAGCAGCTTAAATGGATTGAGGGAGACCCAGTACTTC
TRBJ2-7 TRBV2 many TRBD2 CASLGLADEQYF TGTGCCAGCCTGGGACTAGCCGACGAGCAGTACTTC
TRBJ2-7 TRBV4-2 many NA CASSQGPLRDTYEQYF TGTGCCAGCAGCCAAGGACCCTTACGGGACACCTACGAGCAGTACTTC
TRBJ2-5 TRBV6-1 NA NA CASSEKGPARQETQYF TGTGCCAGCAGTGAGAAAGGGCCCGCCCGTCAAGAGACCCAGTACTTC
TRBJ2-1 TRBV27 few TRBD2 CASRVSGYKEQFF TGTGCCAGCAGAGTTAGCGGGTACAAGGAGCAGTTCTTC
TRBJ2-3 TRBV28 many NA CASWTETTDTQYF TGTGCCAGCTGGACAGAGACCACAGATACGCAGTATTTT
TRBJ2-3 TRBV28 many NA CASSRRGGTDTQYF TGTGCCAGCTCCCGGAGAGGGGGCACAGATACGCAGTATTTT
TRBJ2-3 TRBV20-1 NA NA CSARDAGSGQSLTDTQYF TGCAGTGCTAGAGATGCAGGGTCCGGACAGAGCCTCACAGATACGCAGTATTTT
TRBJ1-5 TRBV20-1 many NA CSADAGAPGQPQHF TGCAGTGCGGATGCGGGGGCTCCGGGCCAGCCCCAGCATTTT
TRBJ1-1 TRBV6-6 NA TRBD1 CARIRTGESTEAFF TGTGCCAGAATTCGAACAGGGGAAAGCACTGAAGCCTTCTTT
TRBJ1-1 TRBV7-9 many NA CASSLVDLTEAFF TGTGCCAGCAGCTTAGTTGACCTCACTGAAGCTTTCTTT
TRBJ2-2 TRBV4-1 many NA CASSQALGLNTGELFF TGCGCCAGCAGCCAAGCCCTTGGCCTGAACACCGGGGAGCTGTTTTTT
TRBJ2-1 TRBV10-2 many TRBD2 CASSPRLAGGFNEQFF TGCGCCAGCAGTCCCCGACTAGCGGGGGGGTTCAATGAGCAGTTCTTC
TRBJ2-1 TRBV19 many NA CASSMGLDSPEYEQFF TGTGCCAGTAGTATGGGACTGGACAGCCCGGAGTATGAGCAGTTCTTC
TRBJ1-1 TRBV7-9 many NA CASSSLFSPEAFF TGTGCCAGCAGCTCCCTTTTTTCCCCTGAAGCTTTCTTT
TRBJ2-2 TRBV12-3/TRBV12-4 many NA CASSLLAARDGELFF TGTGCCAGCAGTCTTCTTGCAGCCCGAGACGGGGAGCTGTTTTTT
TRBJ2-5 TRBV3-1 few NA CASSQEKGSEGSVETQYF TGTGCCAGCAGCCAAGAAAAAGGGAGCGAGGGGTCGGTCGAGACCCAGTACTTC
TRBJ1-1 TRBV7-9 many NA CASSLDGRGTEAFF TGTGCCAGCAGCTTAGATGGTCGAGGGACTGAAGCTTTCTTT
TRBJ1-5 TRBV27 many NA CASKPSIWSNQPQHF TGTGCCAGCAAACCCTCTATCTGGAGCAATCAGCCCCAGCATTTT
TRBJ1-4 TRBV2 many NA CASRPGPGDEKLFF TGTGCCAGCAGACCGGGACCGGGGGATGAAAAACTGTTTTTT
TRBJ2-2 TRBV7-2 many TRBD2 CASSLASGTGELFF TGTGCCAGCAGCTTGGCTAGCGGTACCGGGGAGCTGTTTTTT
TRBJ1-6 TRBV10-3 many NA CAISRGTTPLHF TGTGCCATCAGCCGAGGGACCACTCCCCTCCACTTT
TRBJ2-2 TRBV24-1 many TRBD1 CATGTENTGELFF TGTGCCACCGGGACAGAGAACACCGGGGAGCTGTTTTTT
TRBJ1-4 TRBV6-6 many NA CASSYGNGLDKLFF TGTGCCAGCAGTTACGGGAACGGGTTGGATAAACTGTTTTTT
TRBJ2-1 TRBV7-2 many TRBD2 CASSRMSGGTNNEQFF TGTGCCAGCAGCCGGATGAGCGGGGGGACTAACAATGAGCAGTTCTTC
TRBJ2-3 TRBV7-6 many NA CASSPGRYF TGTGCCAGCAGCCCCGGGAGGTATTTT
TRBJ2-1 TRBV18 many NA CASSPARGGYNEQFF TGTGCCAGCTCCCCCGCAAGGGGGGGGTACAATGAGCAGTTCTTC
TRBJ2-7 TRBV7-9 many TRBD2 CASSSLAGGYEQYF TGTGCCAGCAGCTCACTAGCGGGGGGGTACGAGCAGTACTTC
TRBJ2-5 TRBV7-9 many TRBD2 CASSPRLAVDQETQYF TGTGCCAGCAGCCCCCGACTAGCAGTTGACCAAGAGACCCAGTACTTC
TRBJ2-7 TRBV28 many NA CASSLKRLSSYEQYF TGTGCCAGCAGTTTAAAAAGGCTCAGCTCCTACGAGCAGTACTTC
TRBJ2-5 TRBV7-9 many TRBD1 CASSEHRGRETQYF TGTGCCAGCAGCGAACACAGGGGGCGAGAGACCCAGTACTTC
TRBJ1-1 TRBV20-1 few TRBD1 CSAGQGGAFF TGCAGTGCCGGACAGGGTGGAGCTTTCTTT
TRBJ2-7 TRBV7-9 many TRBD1 CASSSPGTGRYEQYF TGTGCCAGCAGCTCTCCCGGGACAGGGCGGTACGAGCAGTACTTC
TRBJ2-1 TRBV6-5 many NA CASSSLPAVSLEEQFF TGTGCCAGCAGTTCGCTTCCCGCCGTCTCCCTAGAAGAGCAGTTCTTC
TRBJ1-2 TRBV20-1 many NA CSVPSPGAYGYTF TGCAGTGTCCCTTCGCCCGGGGCCTATGGCTACACCTTC
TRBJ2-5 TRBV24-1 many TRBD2 CATSAVGTSQETQYF TGTGCCACCAGTGCCGTAGGGACTAGCCAAGAGACCCAGTACTTC
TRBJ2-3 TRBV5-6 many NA CASSIGGPSTDTQYF TGTGCCAGCAGCATCGGGGGGCCTAGCACAGATACGCAGTATTTT
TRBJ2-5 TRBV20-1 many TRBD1 CSANRDRATQETQYF TGCAGTGCTAATCGGGACAGGGCCACACAAGAGACCCAGTACTTC
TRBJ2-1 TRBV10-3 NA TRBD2 CALRAGGSYSEQFF TGTGCCCTCAGAGCGGGGGGTTCGTACAGTGAGCAGTTCTTC
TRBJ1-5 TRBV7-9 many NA CASSSGYNQPQHF TGTGCCAGCAGCTCCGGATACAATCAGCCCCAGCATTTT
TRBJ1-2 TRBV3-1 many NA CASSQGRHYGYTF TGTGCCAGCAGCCAGGGACGGCACTATGGCTACACCTTC
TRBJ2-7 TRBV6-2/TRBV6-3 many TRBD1 CASSLDRGHYEQYF TGTGCCAGCAGCTTGGACAGGGGACACTACGAGCAGTACTTC
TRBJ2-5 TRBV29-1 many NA CSVPSTSRETQYF TGCAGCGTTCCTTCTACTAGCCGGGAGACCCAGTACTTC